This T cell receptor beta chain was retrieved from a study of blood T cell repertoires in COVID-19. Overall study context: Some COVID-19 samples were acute and others convalescent; all came from the United States, Italy and Spain. The analysed material was cDNA or gDNA that came from T cells, B-cell-depleted T cells, or PBMCs.

The germline V gene has CDR1 GTSNPN and CDR2 SVGIG (reference sequence). The V gene lost 3 bases and the J gene lost 2 bases, with 7 bases spanning the gap. This CDR3 spans 12 amino acids. Remarks on this clone: The sample contains more than one DNA sequence encoding this CDR3.

Per the authors' pipeline: Researchers report that nucleated cell counts were estimated from reference gene primer amplification. The protocol was immunoSEQ multiplex PCR, while the TCRdb copy is restricted to in-frame clones and leaves out a portion. V and J calls and clone size are copied from that table; D and trimming were computed from the DNA. The sample records around 200,000 clones, 84% being singletons. The V call is TRBV30, the J call TRBJ1-1, with a tentative D call TRBD1 (5 bases). This TCR derives from a human donor with acute or convalescent COVID-19. The donor label of this sample is uncertain. Sequencing was performed on peripheral blood. This CDR3 is CAWRQANTEAFF. The CDR3, as DNA: TGTGCCTGGAGACAGGCAAACACTGAAGCTTTCTTT.